These 9 T cell receptor beta chains share one sample of origin, sequenced in a study of CD4 and CD8 cells across lung adenocarcinoma regions. TCRdb used MiXCR to reprocess the PCR reads, holding one entry per CDR3 protein. The table lists over 15,000 distinct CDR3 sequences, 51% of them singletons. The sample was CD8+ T cells from the center of a lung tumor. The receptors were sampled from a female donor with lung adenocarcinoma. The CD4 and CD8 labels of this study may be unreliable.

V gene TRBV6-1 combines with J gene TRBJ2-1, with 8 bases that match TRBD2. The germline V gene encodes CDR1 MNHNS and CDR2 SASEGT. This CDR3 has 15 amino acids. V trimming: 1 base; J trimming: 7 bases; junction bases outside the gene matches: 6. CDR3 DNA sequence: TGTGCCAGCAGTGAAGTAGCGGGAAATGAAAATGAGCAGTTCTTC. Its protein product is CASSEVAGNENEQFF.

The rearrangement joins TRBV27 to TRBJ2-1; TRBD2 aligns across 11 bases. The CDR3 length is 15 residues. CDR1 is MNHEY and CDR2 is SMNVEV in the germline V gene (reference sequence). The V and J ends lost 6 bases and 2 bases, in that order; junction bases with no gene match: 3. CDR3 DNA: TGTGCCAGCAGATATAGCGGGAGGGCCTACAATGAGCAGTTCTTC. Translation gives CASRYSGRAYNEQFF.

Details on this clonotype: A read error may explain this, as a much larger clone is one base away. The chain carries TRBV12-3 or TRBV12-4 and TRBJ2-4; 10 positions agree with TRBD2. The CDR3 totals 15 residues. Losses at the gene ends were 3 bases for V and 13 bases for J; bases not matched to a gene: 12. The CDR3 DNA reads as TGTGCCAGCAGTTTGGCACTAGCGGGAAGTGAAGAGCAGTACTTC. This encodes CASSLALAGSEEQYF.

This clonotype was seen repeatedly, ten times or more. This sequence joins TRBV6-1 and TRBJ2-5; 12 bases agree with TRBD2. V shed 5 bases, J shed 5 bases, and the junction held 15 bases outside the gene matches. This CDR3 has 18 amino acids. From germline, CDR1 is MNHNS and CDR2 SASEGT. In DNA, the CDR3 is TGTGCCAGCAGTCGTGGAAGAGCTAGCGGGGGGGCCGGGGAGACCCAGTACTTC. Protein sequence: CASSRGRASGGAGETQYF.

This clonotype was seen only a few times. The rearrangement links TRBV6-1 to TRBJ1-3; no firm D call. This CDR3 comprises 13 residues. CDR1 MNHNS and CDR2 SASEGT come from the germline V gene. Trimming removed 6 bases from V and 3 bases from J, with 9 bases in between. The CDR3 coding sequence is TGTGCCAGCAGCACGGAGATTGGAAACACCATATATTTT. Translating gives CASSTEIGNTIYF.

V is TRBV10-2 and J is TRBJ1-1; the D gene is possibly TRBD1 (6 bases). The CDR3 has 13 amino acids. Germline CDR1 is WSHSY and CDR2 is SAAADI. The germline V and J ends were trimmed by 2 bases and 5 bases, with 9 bases remaining between them. In nucleotides, the CDR3 is TGCGCCAGCAGTGAGCACAGGGCTACTGAAGCTTTCTTT. This encodes CASSEHRATEAFF.

The genes are TRBV12-3 or TRBV12-4 and TRBJ2-5; a possible D gene is TRBD2 (7 bases). The CDR3 spans 16 residues. V lost 6 bases to trimming and J lost 11 bases, with 28 bases between them. CDR3 sequence (DNA): TGTGCCAGCAGGGTAAGGGGGGGAAGTGTCACAGATACGCAGTACTTC. Residues: CASRVRGGSVTDTQYF.

This chain uses TRBV6-1 with TRBJ2-5, with D maybe TRBD1 (5 bases). The CDR3 consists of 12 residues. Germline-derived CDR1 and CDR2 are MNHNS and SASEGT. Here the CDR3 reads CVSGPGQETQYF. CDR3 nucleotides: TGTGTCTCTGGGCCAGGGCAAGAGACCCAGTACTTC.

This clonotype was observed a handful of times. Written as DNA, the CDR3 is TGCGCCAGCAGTGAGAGCCCCTCGGGGGGACTGAACACTGAAGCTTTCTTT. Residues: CASSESPSGGLNTEAFF. This chain links TRBV10-2 with TRBJ1-1, with D maybe TRBD1 (5 bases). CDR3 length: 17 residues. Germline V lookup: CDR1 WSHSY, CDR2 SAAADI. The germline V and J ends were trimmed by 2 bases and 0 bases, with 16 bases remaining between them.